The clone carrying this T cell receptor (beta chain) was counted ten times or more. Its antigen is unknown. It was with a sample-barcoded 5' primer and a J-beta primer mix that a second PCR of roughly 7 to 12 cycles was run. The study obtained at least 3 million CDR3-containing paired-end reads from every sample. Each CDR3 protein is one row after TCRdb ran MiXCR on the 5' RACE reads. The sample lists about 620,000 distinct CDR3 sequences, under 65% occurring once. This record belongs to a study of blood T cells in healthy people across ages. Findings and limits, study-wide: Not knowing donor CMV status may have confounded expanded clonotype changes. PBMCs left unsorted prevented a conclusive naive versus antigen-experienced comparison. The percentage of naive T cells correlated strongly with TCR beta diversity.

The specimen sequenced was blood. The TCR sequence derives from an elderly woman in good health.

The CDR3 DNA sequence: TGTGCCAGCACCCGCGGGGGACAGGCTAACTCTGGGGCCAACGTCCTGACTTTC. Its translation: CASTRGGQANSGANVLTF. The V call is TRBV2, the J call TRBJ2-6; possible D gene TRBD1, 8 bases. Trimming cost V 7 bases and J 0 bases, with 19 bases left between them. This CDR3 region has 18 residues. Germline values: CDR1 SNHLY, CDR2 FYNNEI.